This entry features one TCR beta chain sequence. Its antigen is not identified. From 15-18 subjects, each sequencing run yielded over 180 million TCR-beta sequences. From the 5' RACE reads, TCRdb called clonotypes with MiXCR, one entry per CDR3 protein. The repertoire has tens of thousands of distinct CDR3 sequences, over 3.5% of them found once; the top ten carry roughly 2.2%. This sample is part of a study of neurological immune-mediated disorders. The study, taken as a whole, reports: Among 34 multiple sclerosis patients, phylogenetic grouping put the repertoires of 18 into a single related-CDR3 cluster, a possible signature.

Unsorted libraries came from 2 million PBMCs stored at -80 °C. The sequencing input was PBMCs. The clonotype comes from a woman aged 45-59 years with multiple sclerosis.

The CDR3, as DNA: TGTGCCAGCAGCTTAGAGGGAGGGTGGAACACTGAAGCTTTCTTT. This sequence encodes CASSLEGGWNTEAFF. The J gene is TRBJ1-1, the V gene TRBV7-8; D not certain. The germline V and J ends were trimmed by 1 base and 1 base, with 10 bases remaining between them. Germline V CDR1 and CDR2: SGHVS, FQNEAQ. The CDR3 covers 15 residues.